This TCR beta chain originates from a study of beta chain features in type 1 diabetes (dated by TCRdb to 2017 to 2018). Study-wide context: Patients and healthy donors did not differ in mean age, gender distribution, total cell number or subset yield. Regulatory and stem cell-like memory subsets were obtained from only 8 patients and roughly eight healthy donors, while naive and central memory subsets were obtained from all 30 or so donors. In the study, TCRB repertoires of sorted circulating CD4+ T cell subsets from recently diagnosed type 1 diabetes patients were compared with those of matched healthy donors. A total of approximately 99,000,000 sorted cells were examined across all samples, and RNA yield correlated strongly with the number of cells per subset. The research as a whole found: HLA sub-analyses involved small numbers of individuals, so any influence of HLA type on TCRB rearrangement remained unresolved. Shorter templates might have been favored by PCR, but patient and control samples were amplified and corrected together, so both groups would have been affected equally by any skew. At VDJ recombination sites, type 1 diabetes patients had fewer insertions and more deleted nucleotides, which implies abnormalities in thymic rearrangement. In all four CD4+ subsets, TCRB CDR3 length was moderately but significantly shorter in type 1 diabetes patients. Because cDNA was sequenced instead of genomic DNA, activated cells with high expression could be over-represented, although the groups did not differ in activation or CD3 levels. Naive, central memory and regulatory TCRB repertoires appeared more similar among patients than among healthy donors.

From the cysteine up to the phenylalanine, the CDR3 has a length of 14 residues. CDR3 DNA is the only sequence kept; it has 42 bases, read in frame from the first base. V loses 4 bases, J loses 2 bases, and the germline ends lie 11 bases apart. In the germline V gene, CDR1 corresponds to MDHEN and CDR2 to SYDVKM. The High Capacity cDNA Reverse Transcription Kit was used to reverse transcribe all of the isolated RNA, meaning that expressed TCRB transcripts were what got sequenced. Deep immunoSEQ sequencing was performed on naive, central memory and regulatory T cell samples, with an average of about 3.57 million total reads per sample. Sorted cells were lysed in RLT buffer, and RNA was extracted using DNase-treated RNeasy Micro or Mini kits according to cell number. Each cell subset was processed on its own to prevent cross-contamination, while patient and healthy donor samples were processed together. The immunoSEQ multiplex PCR was used to amplify TCRB sequences from cDNA, generating 87-bp fragments that spanned the CDR3 region. Sequencing of the amplicons was performed on the Illumina HiSeq platform. The source study handled its data this way. Synthetic template baselines were used to correct PCR bias computationally, reads within Hamming distance 2 were collapsed together, and singletons that could not be merged were discarded. By aligning reads against IMGT, V, D and J genes, CDR3 length, and insertions or deletions at six rearrangement sites were assigned. Within each subset, clonotype counts were normalized to the number of sorted cells before true diversity and Gini coefficients were calculated with the tcR R package. The overlap coefficient, calculated on TCRB nucleotide sequences, was used to quantify repertoire sharing. This is the immuneACCESS table as TCRdb keeps it, with only in-frame sequences that have V and J called. A part of the clones is gone; compared with another copy, unresolved V genes explain less than half, and the rest is unexplained. The D gene and trimming were derived from the DNA, and the V and J assignments and clone size from that table. Recorded for this sample are 300,000 to 400,000 clones; over 9% of them occurred a single time. The biggest ten clones account for about 0.6% of the sample.

Concerning this clone itself: The clone's antigen remains unknown. Base qualities are not at hand, and no much larger clone is one base apart.

Each donor gave one peripheral blood draw, roughly 110 mL on average, collected into heparinised tubes. A BD FACSAria II was used to sort naive, central memory, regulatory and stem cell-like memory CD4+ T cells with a panel that included CD45RO, CCR7, CD25, CD127, CD95 and CD27. All sorted populations exceeded 95% purity. PBMCs were separated immediately by Lymphoprep density gradient centrifugation and were stained directly, without being cultured. So that batch effects would be minimized, each experiment stained and sorted samples in pairs, pairing one healthy donor with one patient. The specimen sequenced was central memory CD4+ T cells from blood. The sequence was collected from a man aged 25 to 45 with type 1 diabetes. The V gene is TRBV28 and the J gene is TRBJ1-2; the D gene is perhaps TRBD1, on 6 matching bases. The CDR3 region: CASSSYRDNYGYTF. The bases are TGTGCCAGCAGTTCCTACAGGGACAACTATGGCTACACCTTC.